The 32 T cell receptor beta chains presented below share a single source sample, sequenced in a study of Ad26.COV2.S vaccination and SARS-CoV-2 variants. The method was immunoSEQ multiplex PCR; TCRdb's version includes in-frame clones alone and lacks a portion of them. The table has hundreds of thousands of clones, more than 80% seen once; the top ten hold about 1.5%. The treatment: around 19 received Ad26.COV2.S at low or high dose, single or two shots; several received placebo; per-sample allocation not given. Vaccine and placebo recipients were sampled on day 63 after the first injection. The sample consisted of peripheral blood, taken in a trial of Ad26.COV2.S vaccine versus placebo. The receptors stem from a person between 18 and 60 years old who received the Ad26.COV2.S COVID-19 vaccine or a placebo.

The V call is TRBV7-8, the J call TRBJ2-7, with D possibly TRBD1 on 6 matching bases. There are 14 residues in the CDR3. The germline gives CDR1 SGHVS, CDR2 FQNEAQ. Trimming removed 3 bases from V and 7 bases from J, with 16 bases in between. CDR3 in DNA: TGTGCCAGCAGCTTCCGGGACACTGGTCGGGAGCAGTACTTC. It encodes CASSFRDTGREQYF.

V is TRBV7-2 and J is TRBJ2-7, with D hard to call. Germline CDR1 reads SGHTA; CDR2 reads FQGNSA. V shed 1 base and J shed 1 base, with 8 bases lying between them. The CDR3 runs to 14 residues. CDR3 DNA sequence: TGTGCCAGCAGCTTAGAGAGTAATTCCTACGAGCAGTACTTC. Protein product: CASSLESNSYEQYF.

V is TRBV9 and J is TRBJ2-3, with a tentative D call TRBD2 (5 bases). CDR1 is SGDLS and CDR2 is YYNGEE in the germline V gene. The CDR3 is 15 residues long. V was clipped by 0 bases and J by 4 bases, with 12 bases between them. The CDR3 sequence is CASSVAPSMADTQYF. The CDR3 DNA reads as TGTGCCAGCAGCGTAGCCCCTAGCATGGCAGATACGCAGTATTTT.

The genes are TRBV20-1 and TRBJ1-6; D is ambiguous. Trimming took off 3 bases at V and 4 bases at J, with 7 bases between the two ends. The CDR3 has 13 amino acids. Germline V lookup: CDR1 DFQATT, CDR2 SNEGSKA (reference sequence). This CDR3 reads CSASGDYNSPLHF. The DNA for the CDR3 is TGCAGTGCTAGTGGGGATTATAATTCACCCCTCCACTTT.

This clone came up once. The rearrangement joins TRBV27 to TRBJ2-7, with no clear D. Germline assignment: CDR1 MNHEY and CDR2 SMNVEV (reference sequence). The V end was cut by 5 bases, the J end by 6 bases, with 14 bases between. This CDR3 contains 13 residues. The CDR3 is CASSRSGPLEQYF. CDR3 nucleotides: TGTGCCAGCAGTAGAAGTGGCCCCCTCGAGCAGTACTTC.

The chain has TRBV7-6 and TRBJ2-2; either TRBD1 or TRBD2 may fit D (5 bases each). V lost 5 bases and J 1 base, leaving 14 bases between the germline ends. Germline values: CDR1 SGHVS, CDR2 FNYEAQ. This CDR3 has 16 amino acids. The CDR3 region is CASSGLTDGNTGELFF. The CDR3 DNA reads TGTGCCAGCAGCGGACTGACAGACGGGAACACCGGGGAGCTGTTTTTT.

The chain couples TRBV18 to TRBJ2-5; unclear D gene. This CDR3 has 13 residues. Trimming removed 4 bases at V and 3 bases at J, with 9 bases between. The V gene's germline CDR1 is KGHSH and CDR2 LQKENI. The CDR3 spells CASSQVKEETQYF. Here the CDR3 DNA reads TGTGCCAGCTCACAAGTGAAGGAAGAGACCCAGTACTTC.

The chain employs TRBV18 and TRBJ2-2, with 9 nucleotides matching TRBD2. The germline CDR1 and CDR2 sequences are KGHSH and LQKENI. The trim removed 4 bases at V and 7 bases at J, leaving 7 bases unmatched. The CDR3 runs 15 residues. The CDR3 region has the DNA TGTGCCAGCTCACGGGTAGCGGGAGCTAACGGGGAGCTGTTTTTT. Translating it yields CASSRVAGANGELFF.

The genes are TRBV3-1 (or the pseudogene TRBV3-2) and TRBJ2-2; 11 positions agree with TRBD2. This CDR3 has 14 residues. V dropped 6 bases and J dropped 10; count of bases not matched to a gene: 7. Per germline, CDR1 LGHDT and CDR2 YNNKEL (reference sequence). For the CDR3, the DNA is TGTGCCAGCAGACTTCAGACTAGCGGGGTGGAGCTGTTTTTT. Translation: CASRLQTSGVELFF.

The chain carries TRBV7-2 and TRBJ1-5; D ambiguous. This CDR3 is built from 14 residues. Germline V gene data show CDR1 as SGHTA and CDR2 as FQGNSA. Between the trimmed V and J ends, which lost 5 bases and 6 bases, there was a span of 14 bases. CDR3 protein: CASSTQNRAQPQHF. The CDR3 nucleotides read TGTGCCAGCAGCACCCAAAATAGGGCTCAGCCCCAGCATTTT. Supplemented by reference TRBV7-2 and TRBJ1-5, the full variable domain reads GAGVSQSPSNKVTEKGKDVELRCDPISGHTALYWYRQSLGQGLEFLIYFQGNSAPDKSGLPSDRFSAERTGGSVSTLTIQRTQQEDSAVYLCASSTQNRAQPQHFGDGTRLSIL.

This chain's CDR3 is CASSQEGTGPYGYTF. CDR3 DNA: TGTGCCAGCAGCCAAGAGGGGACAGGGCCTTATGGCTACACCTTC. The genes are TRBV4-2 and TRBJ1-2; 9 bases align to TRBD1. Germline assignment: CDR1 LGHNA and CDR2 YNFKEQ. CDR3 size: 15 residues. With 0 bases clipped from V and 5 bases from J, the junction kept 4 bases outside the gene matches.

The rearrangement joins TRBV29-1 to TRBJ1-3; perhaps TRBD1 as D (6 bases). V dropped 2 bases and J dropped 5 bases, with 7 bases sitting between them. This CDR3 comprises 12 residues. Germline lookup yields CDR1 SQVTM and CDR2 ANQGSEA. The CDR3 sequence is CSVEQGRNTIYF. CDR3 DNA: TGCAGCGTTGAACAGGGGAGAAACACCATATATTTT.

The chain joins TRBV7-8 to TRBJ1-1; 8 nucleotides agree with TRBD1. The CDR3 covers 15 residues. V dropped 0 bases and J dropped 11; count of bases not matched to a gene: 11. Germline loops: CDR1 SGHVS, CDR2 FQNEAQ. This CDR3 is CASSLARIGDRWAFF. DNA of the CDR3: TGTGCCAGCAGCTTAGCGCGTATCGGGGACAGGTGGGCTTTCTTT.

This rearrangement joins TRBV10-3 to TRBJ2-1; possible D gene TRBD1, 6 bases. This CDR3 is 14 amino acids long. The germline V gene has CDR1 ENHRY and CDR2 SYGVKD. Trimming removed 3 bases from V and 5 bases from J, with 11 bases in between. CDR3 nucleotide sequence: TGTGCCATCAGTGATCGGACAGCGAACAATGAGCAGTTCTTC. This translates into CAISDRTANNEQFF.

The chain couples TRBV3-1 (or the pseudogene TRBV3-2) to TRBJ2-7; 10 positions agree with TRBD1. This CDR3 has 15 residues. V was pared by 5 bases and J by 6 bases, with 10 bases of the junction left unmatched. From germline, CDR1 is LGHDT and CDR2 YNNKEL (reference sequence). In DNA, the CDR3 is TGTGCCAGCAGCAGGGGACAGGGGTTTTTGGGCGAGCAGTACTTC. It translates to CASSRGQGFLGEQYF.

This clone was found once. The V and J genes are TRBV19 and TRBJ2-3, with TRBD2 as a possible D gene (7 bases). The V gene's germline CDR1 is LNHDA and CDR2 SQIVND (reference sequence). V lost 3 bases and J 6 bases, leaving 10 bases between the germline ends. The CDR3 extends over 13 amino acids. The CDR3 DNA reads as TGTGCCAGTAGTATGGGGGGGGCCGATACGCAGTATTTT. Translating gives CASSMGGADTQYF.

The CDR3 here is CATTDGTAQETQYF. Here the CDR3 DNA reads TGTGCCACCACAGACGGGACAGCCCAAGAGACCCAGTACTTC. This chain connects TRBV10-3 to TRBJ2-5; 7 nucleotides align to TRBD1. After removal of 10 bases from V and 1 base from J, the junction contained 9 bases not matched to a gene. CDR3 length: 14 residues. The germline gives CDR1 ENHRY, CDR2 SYGVKD.

This sequence joins TRBV5-1 and TRBJ2-5; 15 bases match TRBD2. In germline, CDR1 is SGHRS, CDR2 YFSETQ. Unmatched junction bases numbered 11, after V lost 6 bases and J lost 5 bases. This CDR3 is 17 amino acids long. As DNA, the CDR3 is TGCGCCAGCACTCCGGGACTAGCGGGAGGCCAGGGGGAGACCCAGTACTTC. This gives the protein CASTPGLAGGQGETQYF.

The CDR3 nucleotides read TGTGCCAGTAGTTTCCGGGCCGCGGCCTACGAGCAGTACTTC. This gives the protein CASSFRAAAYEQYF. This chain uses TRBV19 with TRBJ2-7; D is uncertain. CDR1 and CDR2 from the germline V gene are LNHDA and SQIVND (reference sequence). The length of the CDR3 is 14 residues. V shed 5 bases and J shed 2 bases, with 13 bases lying between them.

V and J are TRBV7-9 and TRBJ1-2; D gene uncertain. From germline, CDR1 is SEHNR and CDR2 FQNEAQ (reference sequence). The CDR3 totals 11 residues. V lost 4 bases and J 0 bases, leaving 0 bases between the germline ends. The CDR3: CASSSNYGYTF. CDR3 bases: TGTGCCAGCAGCTCTAACTATGGCTACACCTTC.

The rearrangement joins TRBV2 to TRBJ2-3; D ambiguous. V gave up 10 bases and J gave up 4 bases, with 12 bases separating them. CDR1 is SNHLY, CDR2 FYNNEI, per germline. The CDR3 contains 12 residues. In nucleotides, the CDR3 is TGTGCCACCCGACGTGTTTCAGATACGCAGTATTTT. This encodes CATRRVSDTQYF.

V is TRBV4-2 and J is TRBJ2-1, with no clear D. This CDR3 comprises 17 residues. Trimming removed 3 bases at V and 8 bases at J, with 23 bases between. CDR1 LGHNA and CDR2 YNFKEQ come from the germline V gene. The CDR3 DNA is TGTGCCAGCAGCCAGAATGTCCCCGCGCTGATTGAGGATGAGCAGTTCTTC. Its protein is CASSQNVPALIEDEQFF.

J is TRBJ1-3 and V is TRBV6-1; no reliable D call. The CDR3 extends over 14 amino acids. In germline, CDR1 is MNHNS, CDR2 SASEGT. Deletions cut 1 base from V and 0 bases from J, with 4 bases between. In DNA, the CDR3 is TGTGCCAGCAGTGAAGGTATCTCTGGAAACACCATATATTTT. Its protein product is CASSEGISGNTIYF.

The rearrangement uses TRBV25-1 and TRBJ2-2; no firm D call. V was shortened by 5 bases and J by 6 bases, with 10 bases between the two germline ends. This CDR3 is built from 13 residues. The germline V gene has CDR1 MGHDK and CDR2 SYGVNS. CDR3 DNA sequence: TGTGCCAGCAGTTTCGCTCCACCCGGGGAGCTGTTTTTT. Translation: CASSFAPPGELFF.

The chain joins TRBV15 to TRBJ2-7, with D unclear. Germline V CDR1 and CDR2: LNHNV, YYDKDF (reference sequence). The CDR3 is 15 residues long. The V end lost 0 bases, the J end lost 2 bases, and 11 bases lay between the germline ends. CDR3 residues: CATSREIGAAYEQYF. For the CDR3, the DNA is TGTGCCACCAGCAGAGAGATAGGTGCGGCCTACGAGCAGTACTTC.

The chain couples TRBV4-2 to TRBJ2-2; D is unresolved. The V gene's germline CDR1 is LGHNA and CDR2 YNFKEQ. V was shortened by 2 bases and J by 6 bases, with 13 bases between the two germline ends. This CDR3 region has 15 residues. The CDR3 bases are TGTGCCAGCAGCCAACCCTACTTCGGCTCCGGGGAGCTGTTTTTT. Protein sequence: CASSQPYFGSGELFF.

J is TRBJ2-7 and V is TRBV4-2, with D unresolved. CDR1 and CDR2 from the germline V gene are LGHNA and YNFKEQ. CDR3 size: 12 residues. Trimming shortened V by 6 bases and J by 0 bases, and 6 bases separated the two germline ends. This CDR3 reads CASSRNSYEQYF. The CDR3 region has the DNA TGTGCCAGCAGTCGGAACTCCTACGAGCAGTACTTC.

This chain joins TRBV5-1 and TRBJ2-7; TRBD2 aligns across 10 bases. V shed 0 bases, J shed 3 bases, and the junction held 6 bases outside the gene matches. There are 16 residues in the CDR3. Germline V lookup: CDR1 SGHRS, CDR2 YFSETQ. The CDR3 region is CASSLDSAGGLYEQYF. The CDR3 DNA is TGCGCCAGCAGCTTGGATTCAGCGGGGGGGCTCTACGAGCAGTACTTC.

In nucleotides, the CDR3 is TGTGCCATCAGTGAGGCCCGACTAGCGGGGGGTGAGACCGGGGAGCTGTTTTTT. Protein: CAISEARLAGGETGELFF. The chain combines TRBV10-3 with TRBJ2-2, with 13 bases identical to TRBD2. V was clipped by 2 bases and J by 5 bases; unmatched bases: 8. This CDR3 spans 18 amino acids. CDR1 and CDR2 (germline): ENHRY, SYGVKD.

CDR3 sequence: CAWSGQSYQPQHF. The CDR3 bases are TGTGCCTGGAGTGGACAGTCCTATCAGCCCCAGCATTTT. V is TRBV30 and J is TRBJ1-5; D is perhaps TRBD1 (5 bases). With 1 base removed from V and 5 bases from J, the gap between germline ends came to 9 bases. CDR1 GTSNPN and CDR2 SVGIG come from the germline V gene (reference sequence). The CDR3 is 13 amino acids.

J is TRBJ1-4 and V is TRBV30, with D unclear. Germline CDR1 GTSNPN, CDR2 SVGIG (reference sequence). Trimming stripped 0 bases from V and 6 bases from J, with 14 bases between. CDR3 size: 15 residues. Written as DNA, the CDR3 is TGTGCCTGGAGTGTATCGACCGGAGCGTATGAAAAACTGTTTTTT. This translates into CAWSVSTGAYEKLFF.

J is TRBJ2-7 and V is TRBV13, with TRBD1 identical over 9 bases. From germline, CDR1 is PRHDT and CDR2 FYEKMQ (reference sequence). The CDR3 spans 15 residues. Trimming removed 1 base from V and 6 bases from J; junction bases left unmatched: 7. CDR3 sequence: CASSLDRTGVSEQYF. CDR3 nucleotide sequence: TGTGCCAGCAGCTTAGACCGGACAGGGGTTTCCGAGCAGTACTTC. Complete variable domain (other parts from reference TRBV13 and TRBJ2-7): AAGVIQSPRHLIKEKRETATLKCYPIPRHDTVYWYQQGPGQDPQFLISFYEKMQSDKGSIPDRFSAQQFSDYHSELNMSSLELGDSALYFCASSLDRTGVSEQYFGPGTRLTVT.